This T cell receptor beta chain was identified during a study of cytomegalovirus exposure and HLA in healthy donors. Study-wide context: In an early release, HLA-typed donors contributed some 82 million unique TCR sequences. Study outcomes and limitations: Cytomegalovirus status, reportedly, was diagnosed with high specificity and sensitivity by the classifier. Productive status was seen about 90% or about 30% of the time for most TCR beta V segments in an earlier analysis. Evidence from a later analysis indicated that most CMV-associated TCR beta chains looked HLA-restricted.

Vbeta (60) and Jbeta (13) primers were used in the PCR. Libraries were prepared by immunoSEQ multiplex PCR; TCRdb keeps only in-frame clonotypes and omits some of them. This listing includes some 150,000 clones. Note on this clone: What it recognizes is unknown.

The CDR3 length is 13 residues. CDR1 MDHEN and CDR2 SYDVKM come from the germline V gene. Trimming took off 1 base at V and 2 bases at J, with 5 bases between the two ends. The chain combines TRBV28 with TRBJ2-5; tentative D call: TRBD2 (5 bases). This TCR came from a woman in her late teens or twenties in good health and CMV-seropositive. Sequenced material: PBMCs. CDR3 bases: TGTGCCAGCAGTTTATCGGGGCAAGAGACCCAGTACTTC. Its protein product is CASSLSGQETQYF.